This T cell receptor (beta chain) was profiled in a study of blood T cell repertoires in COVID-19. Study-wide background: Specimens from acute and convalescent COVID-19 originated in the United States, Italy and Spain. Sources were T cells, B-cell-depleted T cells, or PBMCs; the material itself was cDNA or gDNA.

This table comes from immunoSEQ multiplex PCR, and its TCRdb copy is limited to in-frame clones, with some not included. This repertoire shows about 250,000 clones, around 81% found once; its top ten account for around 4.4%. The CDR3 has 15 residues. Germline assignment: CDR1 LNHDA and CDR2 SQIVND (reference sequence). V was clipped by 4 bases and J by 2 bases; unmatched bases: 4. Specimen: peripheral blood. The chain recombines TRBV19 with TRBJ2-2, with 7 bases that match TRBD1. The TCR was taken from a man between 50 and 59 years old with active or convalescent COVID-19. The CDR3 reads CASSTRQGNTGELFF. The CDR3 nucleotides are TGTGCCAGTAGTACCCGACAGGGAAACACCGGGGAGCTGTTTTTT.